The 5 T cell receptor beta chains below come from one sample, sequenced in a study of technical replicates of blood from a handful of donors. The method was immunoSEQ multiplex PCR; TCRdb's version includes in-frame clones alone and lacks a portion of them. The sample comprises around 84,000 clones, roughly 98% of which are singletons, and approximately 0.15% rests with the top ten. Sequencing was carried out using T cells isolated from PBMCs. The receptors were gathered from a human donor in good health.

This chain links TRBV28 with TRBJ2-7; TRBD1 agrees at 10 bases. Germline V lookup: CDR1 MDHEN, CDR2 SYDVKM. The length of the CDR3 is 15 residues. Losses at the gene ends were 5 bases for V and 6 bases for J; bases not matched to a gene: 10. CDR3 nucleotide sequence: TGTGCCAGCAGTGGAGCCGGGACAGGGGTACGCGAGCAGTACTTC. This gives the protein CASSGAGTGVREQYF.

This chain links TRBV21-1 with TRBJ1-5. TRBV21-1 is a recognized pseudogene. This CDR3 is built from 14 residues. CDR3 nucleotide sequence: TGTGCCAGCAGCATCCACGACTCGACCGTCCAGCCGAATTTT. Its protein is CASSIHDSTVQPNF.

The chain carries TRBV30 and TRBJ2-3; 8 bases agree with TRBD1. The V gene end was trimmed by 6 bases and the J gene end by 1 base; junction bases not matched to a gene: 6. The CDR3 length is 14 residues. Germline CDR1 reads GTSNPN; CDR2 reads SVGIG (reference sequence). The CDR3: CACRQGSGTDTQYF. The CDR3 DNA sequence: TGTGCCTGCCGACAGGGGAGTGGCACAGATACGCAGTATTTT.

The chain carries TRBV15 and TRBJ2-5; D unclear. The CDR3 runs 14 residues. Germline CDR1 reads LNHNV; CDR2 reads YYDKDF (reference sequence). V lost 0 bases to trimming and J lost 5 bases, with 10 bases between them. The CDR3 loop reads CATSRDRGEETQYF. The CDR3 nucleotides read TGTGCCACCAGCAGAGATCGTGGTGAGGAGACCCAGTACTTC.

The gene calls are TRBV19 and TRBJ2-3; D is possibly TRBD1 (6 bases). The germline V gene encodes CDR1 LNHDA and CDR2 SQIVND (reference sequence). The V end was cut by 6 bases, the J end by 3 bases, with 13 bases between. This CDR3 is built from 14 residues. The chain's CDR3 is CASSLDGTTDTQYF. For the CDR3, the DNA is TGTGCCAGTAGCCTAGACGGGACAACAGATACGCAGTATTTT.